The subject of this entry is one TCR beta chain. The antigen remains unidentified. The data were taken from a study of neoadjuvant anti-PD-1 for oral cavity cancer. Most tumor samples had about 4.8 ug input DNA in two replicates. Some clones are missing from TCRdb's copy, which holds only in-frame ones; the method was immunoSEQ multiplex PCR. This table has 25,000 or so clones, about 30% appearing once. This CDR3 is 13 amino acids long. Trimming pared 4 bases from V and 10 bases from J, leaving 14 bases between. The germline gives CDR1 SGHDN, CDR2 FVKESK. Time point specified: after neoadjuvant nivolumab, at surgical resection. The patients had HPV-negative, locally advanced oral cavity squamous cell carcinoma. Study results and limitations: Greater tumor shrinkage accompanied bigger post-treatment sizes of preexisting clones. Each response group had just a few patients in TCR analyses.

Source: tumor tissue, taken after nivolumab (anti-PD-1) treatment. This TCR was sampled from a person aged 35-79 years with oral cavity squamous cell carcinoma. This chain uses TRBV14 with TRBJ2-1; D is possibly TRBD1 (6 bases). CDR3 nucleotide sequence: TGTGCCAGCAGCCTTCAAGCCGGACAGGAGCAGTTCTTC. Protein sequence: CASSLQAGQEQFF. Drawing the rest from reference TRBV14 and TRBJ2-1, the complete variable domain is EAGVTQFPSHSVIEKGQTVTLRCDPISGHDNLYWYRRVMGKEIKFLLHFVKESKQDESGMPNNRFLAERTGGTYSTLKVQPAELEDSGVYFCASSLQAGQEQFFGPGTRLTVL.